The clone carrying this T cell receptor beta chain has just a few counts. No antigen is known for it. V was pared by 3 bases and J by 4 bases, with 15 bases between. Germline CDR1 is MNHNS and CDR2 is SASEGT. CDR3 size: 15 residues. The sample belongs to a study of cytomegalovirus exposure and HLA in healthy donors. General observations from the study: Later analysis revealed greater clonal expansion in HLA-associated TCR beta chains than in equally common others.

The PCR ran on 60 Vbeta and 13 Jbeta primers. Per the original methods: There were around 80 million unique TCR beta chains by a later count, and approximately 10 million of them were shared. Libraries were prepared by immunoSEQ multiplex PCR; TCRdb keeps only in-frame clonotypes and omits some of them. V, J and clone size are those of that table, while D and trimming were read from the DNA. Of about 150,000 clones in the sample, about 85% were seen once. The sequencing sample was made of PBMCs. V gene TRBV6-1 combines with J gene TRBJ1-2, with TRBD1 as a possible D gene (5 bases). This TCR derives from a man under 40 in good health and CMV-seropositive. The CDR3 spells CASSDQPRTSYGYTF. The CDR3 nucleotides are TGTGCCAGCAGTGATCAACCGAGGACATCCTATGGCTACACCTTC.